This T cell receptor beta chain was sequenced for a study of blood T cell repertoires in COVID-19. This CDR3 region has 13 residues. V lost 3 bases and J 2 bases, leaving 7 bases between the germline ends. The germline V gene has CDR1 SGHAT and CDR2 FQDESV (reference sequence). The protocol was immunoSEQ multiplex PCR, while the TCRdb copy is restricted to in-frame clones and leaves out a portion. The repertoire consists of approximately 160,000 clones, with 90% occurring once and the leading ten covering approximately 0.5%. Sequencing input: peripheral blood. The clonotype comes from a man aged 45 to 65 with acute or convalescent COVID-19. The gene calls are TRBV11-1 and TRBJ2-5; TRBD1 is a possible D gene (6 bases). The CDR3 loop is CASSLDSQETQYF. The CDR3 DNA reads TGTGCCAGCAGCTTGGACAGTCAAGAGACCCAGTACTTC.